Below, one TCR beta chain is given with its context. The target antigen is unknown. In germline, CDR1 is GTSNPN, CDR2 SVGIG (reference sequence). V was clipped by 5 bases and J by 2 bases, with 15 bases between them. This CDR3 has 14 residues. The data were taken from a study of cytomegalovirus exposure and HLA in healthy donors. Produced via immunoSEQ multiplex PCR; TCRdb's table is partial and in-frame only. The repertoire consists of 160,000 or so clones, with almost 85% occurring once and the leading ten covering roughly 10%. Study conclusions and caveats: A subsequent analysis found that TCR clusters from the first cohort also tended to co-occur in the approximately 130 validation repertoires, with roughly 95% of cluster scores above 0.

The chain couples TRBV30 to TRBJ1-2, with D possibly being TRBD1 (5 bases). The sample consisted of PBMCs. The sequence derives from a man aged 25 to 45 in good health and CMV-seropositive. In nucleotides, the CDR3 is TGTGCCTGGGGGGGGGATTGGGAAAACTATGGCTACACCTTC. Translated: CAWGGDWENYGYTF.